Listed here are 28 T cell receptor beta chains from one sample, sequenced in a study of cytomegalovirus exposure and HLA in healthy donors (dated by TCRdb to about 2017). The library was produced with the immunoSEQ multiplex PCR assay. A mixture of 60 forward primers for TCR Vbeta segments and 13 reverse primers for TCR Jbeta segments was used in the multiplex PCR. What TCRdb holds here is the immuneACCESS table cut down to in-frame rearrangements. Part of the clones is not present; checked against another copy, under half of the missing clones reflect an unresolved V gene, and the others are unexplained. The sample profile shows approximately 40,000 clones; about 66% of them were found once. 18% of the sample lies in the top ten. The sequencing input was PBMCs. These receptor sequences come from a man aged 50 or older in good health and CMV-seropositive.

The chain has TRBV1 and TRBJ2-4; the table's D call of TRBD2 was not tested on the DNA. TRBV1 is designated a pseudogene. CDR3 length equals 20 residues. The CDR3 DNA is TGCACCAGCAGCCAAGATGGGCTAGCGGGGGTGACACTAGCCAAAAACATTCAGTACTTC. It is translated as CTSSQDGLAGVTLAKNIQYF.

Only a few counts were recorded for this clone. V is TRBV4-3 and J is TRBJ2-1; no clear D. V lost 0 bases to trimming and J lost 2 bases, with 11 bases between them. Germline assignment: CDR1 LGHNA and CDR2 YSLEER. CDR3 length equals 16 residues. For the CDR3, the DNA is TGCGCCAGCAGCCAAGAGCAGCTGGGCGCCTACAATGAGCAGTTCTTC. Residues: CASSQEQLGAYNEQFF.

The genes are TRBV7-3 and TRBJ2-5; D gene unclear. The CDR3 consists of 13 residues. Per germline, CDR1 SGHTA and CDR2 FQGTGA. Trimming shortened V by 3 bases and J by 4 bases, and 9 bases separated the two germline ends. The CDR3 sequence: CASSFGGRETQYF. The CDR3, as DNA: TGTGCCAGCAGCTTTGGCGGCCGAGAGACCCAGTACTTC.

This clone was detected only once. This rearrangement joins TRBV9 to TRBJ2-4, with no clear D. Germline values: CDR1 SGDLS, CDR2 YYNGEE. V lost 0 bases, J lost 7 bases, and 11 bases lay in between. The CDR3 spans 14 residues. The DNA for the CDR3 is TGTGCCAGCAGCGTAGGGAGTCTGTCGAACATTCAGTACTTC. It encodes CASSVGSLSNIQYF. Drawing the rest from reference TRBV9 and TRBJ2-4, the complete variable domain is DSGVTQTPKHLITATGQRVTLRCSPRSGDLSVYWYQQSLDQGLQFLIQYYNGEERAKGNILERFSAQQFPDLHSELNLSSLELGDSALYFCASSVGSLSNIQYFGAGTRLSVL.

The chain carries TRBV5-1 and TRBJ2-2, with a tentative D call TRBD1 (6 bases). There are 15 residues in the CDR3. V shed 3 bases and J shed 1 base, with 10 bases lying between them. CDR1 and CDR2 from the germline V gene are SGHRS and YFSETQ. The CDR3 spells CASSSTGRNTGELFF. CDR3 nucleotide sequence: TGCGCCAGCAGCTCAACAGGGAGGAACACCGGGGAGCTGTTTTTT.

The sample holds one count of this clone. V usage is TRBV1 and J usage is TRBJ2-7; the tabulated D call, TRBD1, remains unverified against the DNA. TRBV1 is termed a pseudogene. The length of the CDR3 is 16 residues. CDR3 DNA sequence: TGCACCAGCAGTTACCTCGGGACAGAGTGCTCCTACGAGCAGTACTTC. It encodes CTSSYLGTECSYEQYF.

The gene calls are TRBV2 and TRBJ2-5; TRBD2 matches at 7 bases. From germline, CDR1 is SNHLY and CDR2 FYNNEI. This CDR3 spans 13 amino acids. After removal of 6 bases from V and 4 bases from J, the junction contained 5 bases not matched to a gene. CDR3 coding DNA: TGTGCCAGCAGAGCGGGACCGGGAGAGACCCAGTACTTC. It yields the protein CASRAGPGETQYF.

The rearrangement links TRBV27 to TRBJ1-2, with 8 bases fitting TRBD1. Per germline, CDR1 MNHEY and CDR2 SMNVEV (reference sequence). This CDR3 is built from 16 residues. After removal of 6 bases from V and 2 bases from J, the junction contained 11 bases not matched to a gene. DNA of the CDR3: TGTGCCAGCAGCCTAGGGTGGGACAGGCCGAACTATGGCTACACCTTC. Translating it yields CASSLGWDRPNYGYTF.

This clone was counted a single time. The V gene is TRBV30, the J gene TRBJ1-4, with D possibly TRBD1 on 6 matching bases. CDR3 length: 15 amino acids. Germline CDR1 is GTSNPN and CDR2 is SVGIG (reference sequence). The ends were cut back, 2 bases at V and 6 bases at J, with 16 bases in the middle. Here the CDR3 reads CAWSQTGTRDEKLFF. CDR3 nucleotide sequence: TGTGCCTGGAGTCAGACAGGTACGAGGGATGAAAAACTGTTTTTT.

The CDR3 reads CASWDRAGDTQYF. CDR3 coding DNA: TGTGCCAGTTGGGACAGGGCGGGAGATACGCAGTATTTT. This chain uses TRBV28 with TRBJ2-3; the match to TRBD1 covers 9 bases. This CDR3 region has 13 residues. Germline V gene data show CDR1 as MDHEN and CDR2 as SYDVKM. V trimming: 9 bases; J trimming: 5 bases; junction bases outside the gene matches: 6.

As DNA, the CDR3 is TGTGCCAGCAGCGTCCAACCGGGACATAACTATGGCTACACCTTC. Translated, it gives CASSVQPGHNYGYTF. This chain joins TRBV7-7 and TRBJ1-2; TRBD1 might be the D (6 bases). Trimming removed 5 bases at V and 1 base at J, with 14 bases between. The CDR3 length is 15 residues. Germline CDR1 SSHAT, CDR2 FNYEAQ (reference sequence).

Written as DNA, the CDR3 is TGTGCCAGCAGCCAAGAAGCGGGGGGGCCCAAAGAGACCCAGTACTTC. Translating it yields CASSQEAGGPKETQYF. The V call is TRBV4-2, the J call TRBJ2-5; 10 bases line up with TRBD2. Per germline, CDR1 LGHNA and CDR2 YNFKEQ. The CDR3 totals 16 residues. J was trimmed by 3 bases and V by 0 bases; bases with no gene match: 4.

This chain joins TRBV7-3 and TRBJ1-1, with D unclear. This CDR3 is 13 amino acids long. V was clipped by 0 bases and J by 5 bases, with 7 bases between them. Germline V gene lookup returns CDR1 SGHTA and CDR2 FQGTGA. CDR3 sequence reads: CASSLTDSTEAFF. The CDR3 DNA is TGTGCCAGCAGCTTAACGGACTCTACTGAAGCTTTCTTT. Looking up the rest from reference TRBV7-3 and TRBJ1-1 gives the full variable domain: GAGVSQTPSNKVTEKGKYVELRCDPISGHTALYWYRQSLGQGPEFLIYFQGTGAADDSGLPNDRFFAVRPEGSVSTLKIQRTERGDSAVYLCASSLTDSTEAFFGQGTRLTVV.

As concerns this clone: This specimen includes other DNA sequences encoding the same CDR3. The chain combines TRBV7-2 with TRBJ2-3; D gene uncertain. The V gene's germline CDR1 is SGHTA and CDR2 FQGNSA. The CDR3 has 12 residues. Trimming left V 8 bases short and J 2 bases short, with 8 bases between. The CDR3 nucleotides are TGTGCCAGCTCCTCCTTCACAGATACGCAGTATTTT. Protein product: CASSSFTDTQYF.

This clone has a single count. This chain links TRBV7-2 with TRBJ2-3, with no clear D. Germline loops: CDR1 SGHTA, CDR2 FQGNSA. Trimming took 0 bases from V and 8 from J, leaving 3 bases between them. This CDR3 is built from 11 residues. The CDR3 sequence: CASSLASTQYF. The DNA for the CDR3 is TGTGCCAGCAGCTTAGCGAGTACGCAGTATTTT.

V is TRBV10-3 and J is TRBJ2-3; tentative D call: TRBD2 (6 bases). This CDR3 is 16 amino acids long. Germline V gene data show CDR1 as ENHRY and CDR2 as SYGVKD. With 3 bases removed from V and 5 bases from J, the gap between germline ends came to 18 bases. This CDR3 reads CAISEMRGPEGDTQYF. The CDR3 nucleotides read TGTGCCATCAGTGAAATGCGGGGCCCAGAGGGAGATACGCAGTATTTT.

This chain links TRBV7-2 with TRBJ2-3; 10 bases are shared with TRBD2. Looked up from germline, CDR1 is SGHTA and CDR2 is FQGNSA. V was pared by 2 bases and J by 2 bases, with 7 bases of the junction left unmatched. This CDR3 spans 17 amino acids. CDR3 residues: CASSLIGSGGSTDTQYF. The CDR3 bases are TGTGCCAGCAGCTTAATTGGTAGCGGGGGGTCCACAGATACGCAGTATTTT.

Written as DNA, the CDR3 is TGTGCCAGCAGCTTAGAGGGAAGGGGCGAAAAACTGTTTTTT. Translating it yields CASSLEGRGEKLFF. This chain uses TRBV7-2 with TRBJ1-4; D may be TRBD1 (5 bases). V lost 1 base to trimming and J lost 8 bases, with 11 bases between them. CDR1 is SGHTA and CDR2 is FQGNSA in the germline V gene. This CDR3 spans 14 amino acids.

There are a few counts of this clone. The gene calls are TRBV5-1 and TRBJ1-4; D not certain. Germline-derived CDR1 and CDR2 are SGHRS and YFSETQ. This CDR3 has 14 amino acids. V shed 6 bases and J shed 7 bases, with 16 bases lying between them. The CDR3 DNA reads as TGCGCCAGCAAGGTTGACTCCATGGGTGAAAAACTGTTTTTT. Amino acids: CASKVDSMGEKLFF. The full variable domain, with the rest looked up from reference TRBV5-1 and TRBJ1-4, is KAGVTQTPRYLIKTRGQQVTLSCSPISGHRSVSWYQQTPGQGLQFLFEYFSETQRNKGNFPGRFSGRQFSNSRSEMNVSTLELGDSALYLCASKVDSMGEKLFFGSGTQLSVL.

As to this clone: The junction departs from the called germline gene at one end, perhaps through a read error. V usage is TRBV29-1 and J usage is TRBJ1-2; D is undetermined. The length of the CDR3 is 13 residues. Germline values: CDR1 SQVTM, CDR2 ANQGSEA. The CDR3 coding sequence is TGCAGCGTCGCCCCGGATTTGAACTATGGCTACACTTTC. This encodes CSVAPDLNYGYTF.

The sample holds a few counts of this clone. The CDR3 region is CASSLGQGLNQPQHF. For the CDR3, the DNA is TGTGCCAGCAGTTTGGGACAGGGCCTTAATCAGCCCCAGCATTTT. The J gene is TRBJ1-5, the V gene TRBV6-6; 9 nucleotides match TRBD1. The trim removed 4 bases at V and 4 bases at J, leaving 5 bases unmatched. CDR3 length: 15 amino acids. Per germline, CDR1 MNHNY and CDR2 SVGAGI (reference sequence).

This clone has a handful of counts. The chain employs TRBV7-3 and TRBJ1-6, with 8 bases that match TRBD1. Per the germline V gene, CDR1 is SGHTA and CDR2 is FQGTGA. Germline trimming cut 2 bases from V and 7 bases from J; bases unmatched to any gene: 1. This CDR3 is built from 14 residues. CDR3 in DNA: TGTGCCAGCAGCTTAGACAGGGGCAATTCACCCCTCCACTTT. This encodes CASSLDRGNSPLHF.

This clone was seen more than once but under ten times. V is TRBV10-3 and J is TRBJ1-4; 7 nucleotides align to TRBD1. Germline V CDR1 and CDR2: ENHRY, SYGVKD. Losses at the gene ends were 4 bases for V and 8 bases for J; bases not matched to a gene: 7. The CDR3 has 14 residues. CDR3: CAISGGQPLEKLFF. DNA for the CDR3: TGTGCCATCAGTGGGGGACAGCCGCTCGAAAAACTGTTTTTT.

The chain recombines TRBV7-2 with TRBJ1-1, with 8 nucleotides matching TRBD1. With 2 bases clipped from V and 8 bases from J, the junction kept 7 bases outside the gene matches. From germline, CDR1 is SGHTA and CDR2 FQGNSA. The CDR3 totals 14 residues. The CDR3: CASSLLVGQGEAFF. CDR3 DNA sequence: TGTGCCAGCAGCTTATTAGTCGGACAGGGCGAAGCTTTCTTT.

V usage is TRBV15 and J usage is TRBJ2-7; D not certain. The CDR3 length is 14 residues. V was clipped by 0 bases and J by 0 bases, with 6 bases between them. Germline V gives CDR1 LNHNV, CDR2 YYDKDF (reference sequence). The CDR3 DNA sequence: TGTGCCACCAGCAGAGAACTGAGCTCCTACGAGCAGTACTTC. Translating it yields CATSRELSSYEQYF.

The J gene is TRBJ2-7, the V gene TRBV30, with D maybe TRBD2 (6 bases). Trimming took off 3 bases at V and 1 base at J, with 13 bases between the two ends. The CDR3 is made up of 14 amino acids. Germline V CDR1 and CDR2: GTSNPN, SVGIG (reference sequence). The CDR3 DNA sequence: TGTGCCTGGAGCCCCGGACTAACTTCCTACGAGCAGTACTTC. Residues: CAWSPGLTSYEQYF. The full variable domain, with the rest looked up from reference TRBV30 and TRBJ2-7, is SQTIHQWPATLVQPVGSPLSLECTVEGTSNPNLYWYRQAAGRGLQLLFYSVGIGQISSEVPQNLSASRPQDRQFILSSKKLLLSDSGFYLCAWSPGLTSYEQYFGPGTRLTVT.

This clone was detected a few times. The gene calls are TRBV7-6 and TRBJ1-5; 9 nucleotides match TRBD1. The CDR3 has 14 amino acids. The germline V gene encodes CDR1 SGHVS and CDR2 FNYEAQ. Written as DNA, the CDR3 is TGTGCAGGTGGGGACAGGGATAGCAATCAGCCCCAGCATTTT. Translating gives CAGGDRDSNQPQHF.

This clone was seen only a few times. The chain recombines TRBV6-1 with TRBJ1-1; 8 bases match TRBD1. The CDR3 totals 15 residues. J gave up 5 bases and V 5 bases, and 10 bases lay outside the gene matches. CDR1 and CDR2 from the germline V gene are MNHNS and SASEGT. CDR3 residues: CASSLWTGTVTEAFF. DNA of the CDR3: TGTGCCAGCAGTCTCTGGACAGGGACTGTGACTGAAGCTTTCTTT.